The count of the clone carrying this T cell receptor (beta chain) is one. Its specificity is unknown. Sequenced by immunoSEQ multiplex PCR; TCRdb stores in-frame clones only, minus some. The sample consists of 5,000 to 6,500 clones, less than 85% of them appearing once. These data originate in a study of tumor-infiltrating lymphocytes in localized non-small cell lung cancer. Whole-study findings and limits: Tumor T-cell fraction was not associated with recurrence-free survival. Different pieces of the same tissue went to different assays, confounding technical variation with intratumor heterogeneity. TCR sequencing covered a subset of patients with enough tissue.

Germline loops: CDR1 GTSNPN, CDR2 SVGIG (reference sequence). The CDR3 loop spans 14 amino acids. Germline trimming cut 5 bases from V and 2 bases from J; bases unmatched to any gene: 7. What was sequenced was lung tumor tissue. The chain joins TRBV30 to TRBJ1-2; TRBD1 matches 8 bases. The clonotype was recovered from a human donor with non-small cell lung cancer. The DNA of the CDR3 is TGTGCCTGGTTCCGAGGACAGGGAAACTATGGCTACACCTTC. This gives the protein CAWFRGQGNYGYTF. Complete variable domain (other parts from reference TRBV30 and TRBJ1-2): SQTIHQWPATLVQPVGSPLSLECTVEGTSNPNLYWYRQAAGRGLQLLFYSVGIGQISSEVPQNLSASRPQDRQFILSSKKLLLSDSGFYLCAWFRGQGNYGYTFGSGTRLTVV.